Following are 25 T cell receptor beta chains from one sample sequenced in a study of blood T cell repertoires in COVID-19. Here immunoSEQ multiplex PCR was the method, and the copy in TCRdb shows in-frame clones only, minus some. The sample includes under 200,000 clones, more than 75% of them seen just once. Sample: peripheral blood. All receptors come from a man in his forties with active or convalescent COVID-19.

The rearrangement links TRBV27 to TRBJ1-2; D is perhaps TRBD1 (6 bases). V lost 5 bases, J lost 7 bases, and 20 bases lay in between. The CDR3 loop spans 15 amino acids. CDR1 is MNHEY and CDR2 is SMNVEV in the germline V gene (reference sequence). CDR3: CASSNVRARGGGYTF. The CDR3 bases are TGTGCCAGCAGTAACGTGAGGGCCCGAGGGGGTGGCTACACCTTC.

The V gene is TRBV5-1, the J gene TRBJ2-5; 9 bases are a match to TRBD1. Losses at the gene ends were 3 bases for V and 4 bases for J; bases not matched to a gene: 13. This CDR3 is 17 amino acids long. The germline V gene has CDR1 SGHRS and CDR2 YFSETQ. Here the CDR3 reads CASSSNFRLGQGETQYF. The CDR3 DNA is TGCGCCAGCAGCTCAAACTTCCGACTGGGACAGGGAGAGACCCAGTACTTC.

This clone appeared a single time. The chain combines TRBV10-3 with TRBJ2-1; a possible D gene is TRBD2 (5 bases). The V end was cut by 4 bases, the J end by 6 bases, with 10 bases between. The CDR3 spans 13 residues. Germline V gene data show CDR1 as ENHRY and CDR2 as SYGVKD. The CDR3 nucleotides read TGTGCCATCAGTGGGCTCGGGGTCAATGAGCAGTTCTTC. This sequence encodes CAISGLGVNEQFF.

The chain carries TRBV7-2 and TRBJ2-7; 11 nucleotides align to TRBD1. Germline trimming cut 5 bases from V and 4 bases from J; bases unmatched to any gene: 7. There are 15 residues in the CDR3. In germline, CDR1 is SGHTA, CDR2 FQGNSA. CDR3 sequence: CASSLDRGRGYEQYF. The CDR3 nucleotides read TGTGCCAGCAGCCTGGACAGGGGGCGCGGGTACGAGCAGTACTTC.

The chain employs TRBV7-3 and TRBJ2-2, with 12 nucleotides matching TRBD2. The CDR3 consists of 16 residues. V trimming: 4 bases; J trimming: 6 bases; junction bases outside the gene matches: 6. CDR1 and CDR2 from the germline V gene are SGHTA and FQGTGA. The DNA for the CDR3 is TGTGCCAGCAGCTCCCTACTAGCGGGGGGACCCGGGGAGCTGTTTTTT. This translates into CASSSLLAGGPGELFF.

The chain links TRBV7-2 to TRBJ1-5; D is perhaps TRBD1 (5 bases). Germline assignment: CDR1 SGHTA and CDR2 FQGNSA. V shed 1 base and J shed 2 bases, with 15 bases lying between them. The CDR3 covers 17 residues. The DNA for the CDR3 is TGTGCCAGCAGCTTAGGGGTCTCCCAAGGGGGCAATCAGCCCCAGCATTTT. Translating gives CASSLGVSQGGNQPQHF. The full variable domain, completed using reference TRBV7-2 and TRBJ1-5, is GAGVSQSPSNKVTEKGKDVELRCDPISGHTALYWYRQSLGQGLEFLIYFQGNSAPDKSGLPSDRFSAERTGGSVSTLTIQRTQQEDSAVYLCASSLGVSQGGNQPQHFGDGTRLSIL.

V and J are TRBV5-4 and TRBJ1-2; D gene unclear. The CDR3 has 14 amino acids. The germline CDR1 and CDR2 sequences are SGHNT and YYREEE (reference sequence). V lost 1 base, J lost 8 bases, and 15 bases lay in between. CDR3 nucleotide sequence: TGTGCCAGCAGCTTGTCCCGGGAGCTAGGAGGCTACACCTTC. Protein sequence: CASSLSRELGGYTF.

This clone was seen a single time. This chain uses TRBV27 with TRBJ2-7; TRBD1 matches 11 bases. Germline CDR1 is MNHEY and CDR2 is SMNVEV (reference sequence). This CDR3 has 15 amino acids. The V and J ends lost 5 bases and 3 bases, in that order; junction bases with no gene match: 6. CDR3 sequence: CASSLRGQGDYEQYF. The CDR3 DNA follows: TGTGCCAGCAGTCTAAGGGGACAGGGGGACTACGAGCAGTACTTC.

This sequence joins TRBV6-5 and TRBJ2-1; no clear D. CDR1 is MNHEY, CDR2 SVGAGI, per germline. Between the trimmed V and J ends, which lost 10 bases and 1 base, there was a span of 14 bases. This CDR3 is 14 amino acids long. The CDR3 nucleotides read TGTGCCACCCTGGTAGAGGAGTCCTACAATGAGCAGTTCTTC. Its translation: CATLVEESYNEQFF.

The chain carries TRBV7-5 and TRBJ1-2; TRBD1 is taken as the D call from the table, unchecked against the DNA. TRBV7-5 is a pseudogene locus. The CDR3 is 14 amino acids. The chain's CDR3 is CARRPRQAGYGYTF. CDR3 DNA: TGTGCCAGAAGACCGCGACAGGCGGGCTATGGCTACACCTTC.

V gene TRBV11-1 combines with J gene TRBJ2-1; TRBD2 agrees at 8 bases. V was clipped by 4 bases and J by 2 bases; unmatched bases: 7. Germline V gives CDR1 SGHAT, CDR2 FQDESV (reference sequence). The CDR3 is made up of 16 amino acids. Here the CDR3 reads CASSSPGLVAYNEQFF. The CDR3 DNA reads TGTGCCAGCAGCTCGCCGGGACTAGTTGCCTACAATGAGCAGTTCTTC.

This clone occurred once. This sample includes further DNA sequences coding for the same CDR3. J is TRBJ1-1 and V is TRBV18; the D is unclear. The length of the CDR3 is 13 residues. Trimming took off 4 bases at V and 4 bases at J, with 10 bases between the two ends. Germline loops: CDR1 KGHSH, CDR2 LQKENI. CDR3: CASSLTGSTEAFF. CDR3 nucleotide sequence: TGTGCCAGCTCACTAACGGGGAGCACTGAAGCTTTCTTT.

The chain is built from TRBV12-3 or TRBV12-4 and TRBJ2-3; 8 positions match TRBD1. Trimming took 5 bases from V and 5 from J; bases not matched to a gene: 3. The CDR3 consists of 13 residues. For the CDR3, the DNA is TGTGCCAGCAGTGGACAGGGATTAGATACGCAGTATTTT. Translation gives CASSGQGLDTQYF.

CDR3 amino acids: CASSYPSGGLSYNEQFF. The CDR3 nucleotides read TGTGCCAGCAGTTACCCGAGCGGGGGGCTATCCTACAATGAGCAGTTCTTC. V is TRBV6-2 or TRBV6-3 and J is TRBJ2-1; 9 bases line up with TRBD2. Looked up from germline, CDR1 is MNHEY and CDR2 is SVGEGT. The CDR3 totals 17 residues. The ends lost 2 bases at V and 1 base at J; junction bases unmatched: 6.

This clone appeared a single time. This sequence joins TRBV27 and TRBJ1-6; 10 bases align to TRBD1. J was trimmed by 10 bases and V by 1 base; bases with no gene match: 10. This CDR3 comprises 17 residues. Per the germline V gene, CDR1 is MNHEY and CDR2 is SMNVEV (reference sequence). The CDR3 sequence is CASSLWVGQGVGSPLHF. The CDR3 DNA is TGTGCCAGCAGTTTATGGGTAGGACAGGGGGTAGGCTCACCCCTCCACTTT.

V gene TRBV7-9 combines with J gene TRBJ2-1; 9 bases agree with TRBD2. Germline V CDR1 and CDR2: SEHNR, FQNEAQ (reference sequence). V lost 5 bases to trimming and J lost 8 bases; unmatched junction nucleotides: 10. This CDR3 spans 15 amino acids. The CDR3 nucleotides are TGTGCCAGCAGCACGACCGGGACTAGCTTCGATGAGCAGTTCTTC. Translated: CASSTTGTSFDEQFF.

J is TRBJ1-3 and V is TRBV28; no firm D call. Trimming left V 2 bases short and J 0 bases short, with 8 bases between. The CDR3 has 15 residues. Germline loops: CDR1 MDHEN, CDR2 SYDVKM. This CDR3 is CASSLSGGSGNTIYF. The CDR3 nucleotides are TGTGCCAGCAGTTTAAGCGGAGGCTCTGGAAACACCATATATTTT.

The J gene is TRBJ1-2, the V gene TRBV7-9; 7 nucleotides agree with TRBD1. The CDR3 covers 14 residues. CDR1 and CDR2 from the germline V gene are SEHNR and FQNEAQ (reference sequence). Trimming at V came to 5 bases and at J to 6 bases, leaving 9 bases not matched to a gene. The CDR3 sequence: CASSQKQGSDGYTF. CDR3 sequence (DNA): TGTGCCAGCAGCCAAAAACAGGGGAGCGATGGCTACACCTTC.

The genes are TRBV6-4 and TRBJ2-5; D is ambiguous. CDR1 and CDR2 (germline): MRHNA, SNTAGT. Trimming took off 0 bases at V and 2 bases at J, with 7 bases between the two ends. The CDR3 has 14 amino acids. CDR3 residues: CASSDSPRQETQYF. DNA of the CDR3: TGTGCCAGCAGTGACTCACCTAGACAAGAGACCCAGTACTTC.

The chain couples TRBV5-5 to TRBJ2-3; TRBD1 agrees at 11 bases. The germline gives CDR1 SGHKS, CDR2 YYEKEE (reference sequence). After removal of 4 bases from V and 5 bases from J, the junction contained 9 bases not matched to a gene. CDR3 length: 16 residues. The CDR3 nucleotides read TGTGCCAGCAGCCCCGGACAGGGGGCGCTTGTAGATACGCAGTATTTT. Translated: CASSPGQGALVDTQYF.

V and J are TRBV11-2 and TRBJ2-7, with 9 positions matching TRBD2. Germline-derived CDR1 and CDR2 are SGHAT and FQNNGV. J was trimmed by 0 bases and V by 0 bases; bases with no gene match: 6. The CDR3 has 17 amino acids. CDR3 in DNA: TGTGCCAGCAGCTTAGATCTCGCGGGGGGGTTCTCCTACGAGCAGTACTTC. This sequence encodes CASSLDLAGGFSYEQYF. Drawing the rest from reference TRBV11-2 and TRBJ2-7, the complete variable domain is EAGVAQSPRYKIIEKRQSVAFWCNPISGHATLYWYQQILGQGPKLLIQFQNNGVVDDSQLPKDRFSAERLKGVDSTLKIQPAKLEDSAVYLCASSLDLAGGFSYEQYFGPGTRLTVT.

The chain links TRBV6-5 to TRBJ1-6, with TRBD1 matching 7 bases. V was clipped by 6 bases and J by 4 bases; unmatched bases: 3. The V gene's germline CDR1 is MNHEY and CDR2 SVGAGI. The CDR3 totals 14 residues. The CDR3 loop reads CASRRDSYNSPLHF. CDR3 in DNA: TGTGCCAGCAGAAGGGACAGTTATAATTCACCCCTCCACTTT.

The chain carries TRBV30 and TRBJ1-3; 7 bases match TRBD1. V shed 5 bases, J shed 3 bases, and the junction held 4 bases outside the gene matches. There are 13 residues in the CDR3. Germline V gene sequence: CDR1 GTSNPN, CDR2 SVGIG (reference sequence). The CDR3 spells CAWGGTVGNTIYF. The CDR3 nucleotides are TGTGCCTGGGGAGGGACAGTTGGAAACACCATATATTTT.

Notes on this clone: The sample carries other DNA sequences with the same CDR3. This chain links TRBV5-1 with TRBJ1-2; 8 positions agree with TRBD1. CDR1 and CDR2 (germline): SGHRS, YFSETQ. The CDR3 consists of 14 residues. After removal of 4 bases from V and 5 bases from J, the junction contained 7 bases not matched to a gene. CDR3 in amino acids: CASSLGQGGYGYTF. CDR3 coding DNA: TGCGCCAGCAGCCTAGGACAGGGCGGATATGGCTACACCTTC.

The rearrangement uses TRBV6-6 and TRBJ2-1; 11 bases are shared with TRBD2. Losses at the gene ends were 6 bases for V and 2 bases for J; bases not matched to a gene: 6. This CDR3 comprises 16 residues. Per germline, CDR1 MNHNY and CDR2 SVGAGI (reference sequence). The CDR3 DNA is TGTGCCAGCAGCCTGACTAGCGGGGAACCCTACAATGAGCAGTTCTTC. Protein product: CASSLTSGEPYNEQFF.